The clone carrying this T cell receptor (beta chain) was counted once. The data were obtained in a study of blood T cell repertoires in COVID-19. Overall study: Samples taken during acute and convalescent COVID-19 were collected in the United States, Italy and Spain. Sources were T cells, B-cell-depleted T cells, or PBMCs; the material itself was cDNA or gDNA.

Study processing details: Estimates of nucleated cell counts were drawn from the amplification of reference gene primers. Sequencing was performed with immunoSEQ multiplex PCR; in TCRdb, only in-frame clones are kept and a portion is missing. The DNA gave D and trimming, while V, J and clone size come from that table. Altogether 200,000 to 250,000 clones are present, approximately 85% being singletons, with the ten largest covering about 0.93%. Germline loops: CDR1 SGDLS, CDR2 YYNGEE. The length of the CDR3 is 14 residues. V was clipped by 4 bases and J by 4 bases, with 13 bases between them. The sample taken for sequencing was peripheral blood. J is TRBJ2-3 and V is TRBV9, with a weak D call TRBD1 (6 bases). The TCR was taken from a man in his forties with acute or convalescent COVID-19. CDR3 bases: TGTGCCAGCAGCCTAGGCAGGGGTTCAGATACGCAGTATTTT. Amino acid sequence: CASSLGRGSDTQYF.